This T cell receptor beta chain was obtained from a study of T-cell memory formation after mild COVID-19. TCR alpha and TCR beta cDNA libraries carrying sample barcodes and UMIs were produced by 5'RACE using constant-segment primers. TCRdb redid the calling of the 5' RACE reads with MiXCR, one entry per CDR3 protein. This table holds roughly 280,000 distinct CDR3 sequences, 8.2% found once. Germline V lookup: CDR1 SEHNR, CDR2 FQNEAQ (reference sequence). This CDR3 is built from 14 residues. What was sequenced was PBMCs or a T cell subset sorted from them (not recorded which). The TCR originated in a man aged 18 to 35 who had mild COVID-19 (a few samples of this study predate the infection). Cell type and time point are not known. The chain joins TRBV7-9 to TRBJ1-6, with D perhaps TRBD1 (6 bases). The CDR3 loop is CAGGPQDYNSPLHF. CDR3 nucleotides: TGTGCTGGGGGGCCCCAGGACTATAATTCACCCCTCCACTTT.